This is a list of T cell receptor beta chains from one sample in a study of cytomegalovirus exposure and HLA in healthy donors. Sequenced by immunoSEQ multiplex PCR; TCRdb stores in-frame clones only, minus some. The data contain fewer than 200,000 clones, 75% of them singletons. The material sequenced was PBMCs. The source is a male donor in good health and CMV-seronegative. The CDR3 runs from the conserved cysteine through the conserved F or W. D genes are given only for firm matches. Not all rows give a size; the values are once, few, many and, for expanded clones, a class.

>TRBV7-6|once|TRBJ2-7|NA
TGTGCCAGCAGCTTGGGGGCCGAGCAGTACTTC
CASSLGAEQYF
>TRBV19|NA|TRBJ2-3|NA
TGTGCCAGTAGTATCGGACGGGGGGATACGCAGTATTTT
CASSIGRGDTQYF
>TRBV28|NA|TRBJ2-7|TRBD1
TGTGCCAGCAGGGGACAGGGTCTAACCTACGAGCAGTACTTC
CASRGQGLTYEQYF
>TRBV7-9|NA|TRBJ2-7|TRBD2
TGTGCCAGCAGCTCCACTAGCGGGAGAGACACCTACGAGCAGTACTTC
CASSSTSGRDTYEQYF
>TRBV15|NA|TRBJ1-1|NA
TGTGCCACCAGCAGGGACTTTAACACTGAAGCTTTCTTT
CATSRDFNTEAFF
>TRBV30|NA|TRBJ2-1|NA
TGTGCCTGGAGCAGTGGTACAGGTTTGTACAATGAGCAGTTCTTC
CAWSSGTGLYNEQFF
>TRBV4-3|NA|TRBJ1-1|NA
TGCGCCAGCAGCCGGACTGGGACTAGCACTGAAGCTTTCTTT
CASSRTGTSTEAFF
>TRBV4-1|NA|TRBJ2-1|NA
TGCGCCAGCAGCCAATCCCGGGACTTCTACAATGAGCAGTTCTTC
CASSQSRDFYNEQFF
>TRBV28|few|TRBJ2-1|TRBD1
TGTGCCAGCAGAAGACAAACCGGGACAGCCTACAATGAGCAGTTCTTC
CASRRQTGTAYNEQFF
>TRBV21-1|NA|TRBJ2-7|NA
TGTGCCAGCAGGACAGGGAAGGGATACGAGCAGTACTTC
CASRTGKGYEQYF
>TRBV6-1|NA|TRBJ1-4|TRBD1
TGTGCCAGCAGTACGCGCCGGGACAGGCGTCAAAAACTGTTTTTT
CASSTRRDRRQKLFF
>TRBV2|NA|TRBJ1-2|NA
TGTGCCAGCAGTCCGGACAGACATGGCTACACCTTC
CASSPDRHGYTF
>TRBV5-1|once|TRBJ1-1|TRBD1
TGCGCCAGCAGCCTGCGGACAGGAGACGCGAACACTGAAGCTTTCTTT
CASSLRTGDANTEAFF
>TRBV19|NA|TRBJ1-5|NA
TGTGCCAGTAGTGATGACCGGGATCTGGGTAGCAATCAGCCCCAGCATTTT
CASSDDRDLGSNQPQHF
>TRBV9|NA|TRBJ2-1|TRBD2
TGTGCCAGCAGCGCCGCGGGGGGCTTAGTGACCTACAATGAGCAGTTCTTC
CASSAAGGLVTYNEQFF
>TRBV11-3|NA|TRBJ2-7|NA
TGTGCCAGCAGCTTCGGGAACGCCTACGAGCAGTACTTC
CASSFGNAYEQYF
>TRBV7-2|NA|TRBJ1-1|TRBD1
TGTGCCAGCAGCTTCACAGGGGCTGAAGCTTTCTTT
CASSFTGAEAFF
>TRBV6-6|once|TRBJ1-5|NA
TGTGCCAGCAGGGAGAATCAGCCCCAGCATTTT
CASRENQPQHF
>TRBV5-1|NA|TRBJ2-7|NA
TGCGCCAGCAGCCGTCGCCTAACAGGGATTACTAACGAGCAGTACTTC
CASSRRLTGITNEQYF
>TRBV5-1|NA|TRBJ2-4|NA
TGCGCCAGCGTCAGGGGAACCAAAAACATTCAGTACTTC
CASVRGTKNIQYF
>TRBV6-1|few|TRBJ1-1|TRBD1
TGTGCCAGCAGTGAATTCCATGGGCAGGGGGCGCGGGGCACTGAAGCTTTCTTT
CASSEFHGQGARGTEAFF
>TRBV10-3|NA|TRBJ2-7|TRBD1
TGTGCCATCAGTGAGTCGATTACAGGGGGCGAGCAGTACTTC
CAISESITGGEQYF
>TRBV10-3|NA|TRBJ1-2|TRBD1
TGTGCCACCGGGACAGGGATTCATGGCTACACCTTC
CATGTGIHGYTF
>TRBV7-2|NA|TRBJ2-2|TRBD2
TGTGCCAGCATCCGGGGCGGGAGGGAAACCGGGGAGCTGTTTTTT
CASIRGGRETGELFF
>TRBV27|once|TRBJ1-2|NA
TGTGCCAGCAGTTTTCGGGGGGCCAGGGAATATGGCTACACCTTC
CASSFRGAREYGYTF
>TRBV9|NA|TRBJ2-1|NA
TGTGCCAGCAGCCTCGAGGGATTTGAGCAGTTCTTC
CASSLEGFEQFF
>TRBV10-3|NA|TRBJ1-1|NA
TGTGCCATCAGTGAGCCGGGGGACCTCGAAGCTTTCTTT
CAISEPGDLEAFF
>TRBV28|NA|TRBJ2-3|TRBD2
TGTGCCAGCAGTTTACACCTGAGACTAGCGGGAGCCACAGATACGCAGTATTTT
CASSLHLRLAGATDTQYF
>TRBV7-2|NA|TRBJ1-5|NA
TGTGCCAGCAGCTTAGTGCGGGGAAGCAATCAGCCCCAGCATTTT
CASSLVRGSNQPQHF
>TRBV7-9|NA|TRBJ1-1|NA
TGTGCCAGCAGCTTAAGCGGGGGCCCGGGTGAAGCTTTCTTT
CASSLSGGPGEAFF
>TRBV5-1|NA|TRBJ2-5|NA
TGCGCCAGCAGCTTGGCGGACAGCGCCAGAGAGACCCAGTACTTC
CASSLADSARETQYF
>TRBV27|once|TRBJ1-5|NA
TGTGCCAGCAGGCCAGGGGCGTGGTTCCTCGGCCAGCCTCAGCATTTT
CASRPGAWFLGQPQHF
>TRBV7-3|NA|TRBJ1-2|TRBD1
TGTGCCAGCAGCTTAGGGACAGGGATTCCCAATGGCTACACCTTC
CASSLGTGIPNGYTF
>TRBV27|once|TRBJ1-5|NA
TGTGCCAGCAGTTTGCAGGGCCAGCCCCAGCATTTT
CASSLQGQPQHF
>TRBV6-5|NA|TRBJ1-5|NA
TGTGCCAGCAGTGAGAGTACGAGCTATCAGCCCCAGCATTTT
CASSESTSYQPQHF